This section outlines one T cell receptor beta chain sequence together with its context. The target antigen is unknown. This specimen comes from a study of T cell responses to AZD1222 COVID-19 vaccine. Overall study findings and caveats: There were repertoire samples only from the period after the peak T cell response.

Produced via immunoSEQ multiplex PCR; TCRdb's table is partial and in-frame only. This sample has about 35,000 clones, with under 90% found just once. This CDR3 has 17 amino acids. V was clipped by 4 bases and J by 4 bases, with 23 bases between them. Germline CDR1 and CDR2: SGHRS and YFSETQ. The origin of this receptor is an adult who received the AZD1222 COVID-19 vaccine. The chain recombines TRBV5-1 with TRBJ1-1; D possibly corresponds to TRBD1 (6 bases). The sample here was peripheral blood, taken 28 days after the second AZD1222 dose. This CDR3 is CASSMEAGQSSSTEAFF. Here the CDR3 DNA reads TGCGCCAGCAGCATGGAGGCGGGACAAAGTTCGAGCACTGAAGCTTTCTTT.